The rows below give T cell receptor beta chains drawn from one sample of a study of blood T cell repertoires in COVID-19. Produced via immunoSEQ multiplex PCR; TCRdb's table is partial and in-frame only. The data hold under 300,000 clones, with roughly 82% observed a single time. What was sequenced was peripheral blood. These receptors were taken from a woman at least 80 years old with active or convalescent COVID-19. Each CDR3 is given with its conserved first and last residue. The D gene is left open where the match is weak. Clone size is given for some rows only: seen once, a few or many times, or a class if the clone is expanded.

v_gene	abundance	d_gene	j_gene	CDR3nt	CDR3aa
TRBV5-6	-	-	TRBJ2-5	TGTGCCAGCAGCTTGGGCAAGGGAGGGGGGACCCAGTACTTC	CASSLGKGGGTQYF
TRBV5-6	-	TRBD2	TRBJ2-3	TGTGCCAGCAGCTCACTAGCGTCGCGCACAGATACGCAGTATTTT	CASSSLASRTDTQYF
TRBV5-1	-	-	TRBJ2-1	TGCGCCAGCAGCTTCCTACCGGGAACCAGCTCCTACAATGAGCAGTTCTTC	CASSFLPGTSSYNEQFF
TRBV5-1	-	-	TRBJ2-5	TGCGCCAGCAGCCCGGGACACCACCAAGAGACCCAGTACTTC	CASSPGHHQETQYF
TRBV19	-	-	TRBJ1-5	TGTGCCAGTAGTATAGATCCAGGGAGCAATCAGCCCCAGCATTTT	CASSIDPGSNQPQHF
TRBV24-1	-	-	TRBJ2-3	TGTGCCACCAGTGATTTGGGCCGCAGTGGCCCAGATACGCAGTATTTT	CATSDLGRSGPDTQYF
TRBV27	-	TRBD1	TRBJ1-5	TGTGCCAGCAGTTTATCCTCCGGACAGGGCTATCAGCCCCAGCATTTT	CASSLSSGQGYQPQHF
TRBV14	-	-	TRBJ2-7	TGTGCCAGCAGCCAAGGAGGCTACGAGCAGTACTTC	CASSQGGYEQYF
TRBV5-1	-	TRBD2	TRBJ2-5	TGCGCCAGCAGCTTGGGAGGCGGGGGTGGTGAGACCCAGTACTTC	CASSLGGGGGETQYF
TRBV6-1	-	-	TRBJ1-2	TGTGCCAGCAGTGGGACACGGTTGGCCTCTAACTATGGCTACACCTTC	CASSGTRLASNYGYTF
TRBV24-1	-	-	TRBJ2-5	TGTGCCACCGGGGAGGATGAAGGGACCCAGTACTTC	CATGEDEGTQYF
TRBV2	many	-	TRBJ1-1	TGTGCCAGCAGTGAACCCCATCCGGGGGCTGAAGCTTTCTTT	CASSEPHPGAEAFF
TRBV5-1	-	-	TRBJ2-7	TGCGCCAGCAGCTTGGATCCAGGCCTTAGCGAGCAGTACTTC	CASSLDPGLSEQYF
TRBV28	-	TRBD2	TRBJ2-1	TGTGCCAGCAGTTTCGGGACTAAGGGAATCAATGAGCAGTTCTTC	CASSFGTKGINEQFF
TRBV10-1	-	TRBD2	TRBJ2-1	TGCGCCACCAGCGGGGGGGCCTGGGATGAGCAGTTCTTC	CATSGGAWDEQFF
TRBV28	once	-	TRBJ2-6	TGTGCCAGCAGATCCTACAACGCGGCGAGGCGCGGGGCCAACGTCCTGACTTTC	CASRSYNAARRGANVLTF
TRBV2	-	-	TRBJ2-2	TGTGCCAGCAGTGTTTTCGGTACGACCGGGGAGCTGTTTTTT	CASSVFGTTGELFF
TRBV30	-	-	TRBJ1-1	TGTGCCTGTTCCCTCAACACTGAAGCTTTCTTT	CACSLNTEAFF
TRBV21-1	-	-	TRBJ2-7	TGTGCCAGCAGCCCCGAGGGACTAGCGGGAGTGTGTGAGCAGTACTTC	CASSPEGLAGVCEQYF
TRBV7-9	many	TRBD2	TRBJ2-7	TGTGCCAGCTGGTCAGGGCTAGCGGGCCTGTACGAGCAGTACTTC	CASWSGLAGLYEQYF
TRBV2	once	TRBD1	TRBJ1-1	TGTGCCAGCAAAGGGACAGGGATGGACACTGAAGCTTTCTTT	CASKGTGMDTEAFF
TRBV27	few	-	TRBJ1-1	TGTGCCAGCAGTTTTGGCAGGATTCAAAACACTGAAGCTTTCTTT	CASSFGRIQNTEAFF
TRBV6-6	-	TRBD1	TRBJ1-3	TGTGCCAGCAGTTATCCCAGGGGGCTCGGTGGAAACACCATATATTTT	CASSYPRGLGGNTIYF
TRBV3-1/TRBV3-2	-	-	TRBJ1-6	TGTGCCAGCAGCCAAGTTGGACAGTATAATTCACCCCTCCACTTT	CASSQVGQYNSPLHF
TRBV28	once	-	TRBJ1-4	TGTGCCAGCAGTGAGCCGCGGGGGGCCGATGAAAAACTGTTTTTT	CASSEPRGADEKLFF
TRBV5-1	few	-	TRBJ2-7	TGCGCCAGCAGCGCTCAATCAGGGTACGAGCAGTACTTC	CASSAQSGYEQYF
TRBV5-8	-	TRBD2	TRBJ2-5	TGTGCCAGCAGCTTGAGGCTCAGGGGTGCGGGAGGGCCTAAGGACTTC	CASSLRLRGAGGPKDF
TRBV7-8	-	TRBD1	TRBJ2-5	TGTGCCAGCAGCCCCCGGGACAGGGCCCTTCAAGAGACCCAGTACTTC	CASSPRDRALQETQYF
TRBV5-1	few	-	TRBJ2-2	TGCGCCAGCAGCCCGGAGGGGCGAGGGATCGGGGAGCTGTTTTTT	CASSPEGRGIGELFF
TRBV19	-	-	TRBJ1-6	TGTGCCAGTAGTATAGAGGGGTCGGGAGCACCCCTCCACTTT	CASSIEGSGAPLHF
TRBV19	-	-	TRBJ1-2	TGTGCCAGTAGTATAGTCGGCGCAGGGGTTGCCTATGGCTACACCTTC	CASSIVGAGVAYGYTF
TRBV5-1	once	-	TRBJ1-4	TGCGCCAGCAGCTGGGGGCAGGCTCCTAATGAAAAACTGTTTTTT	CASSWGQAPNEKLFF
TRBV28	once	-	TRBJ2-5	TGTGCCAGCAGTTTATTAGCCCAAGAGACCCAGTACTTC	CASSLLAQETQYF
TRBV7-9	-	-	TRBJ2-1	TGTGCCAGCAGTTATGAGAATGAGCAGTTCTTC	CASSYENEQFF
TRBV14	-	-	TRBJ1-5	TGTGCCAGCAGCCAAGGGGAGGAGCCCCAGCATTTT	CASSQGEEPQHF
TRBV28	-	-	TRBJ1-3	TGTGCCAGCAGTTTATGGGCCGGAGGATCTTCGTCATCTGGAAACACCATATATTTT	CASSLWAGGSSSSGNTIYF
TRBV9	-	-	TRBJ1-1	TGTGCCAGCAGCGTAGCGCTGGGGGGTTCCACTGAAGCTTTCTTT	CASSVALGGSTEAFF
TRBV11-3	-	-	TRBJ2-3	TGTGCCAGCAGCTTAGATTCGGCAGGGTCAGATACGCAGTATTTT	CASSLDSAGSDTQYF
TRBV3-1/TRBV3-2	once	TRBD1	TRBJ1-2	TGTGCCAGCAGCCAGAGGGGACAGGGAAATCTTTATGGCTACACCTTC	CASSQRGQGNLYGYTF
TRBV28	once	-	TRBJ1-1	TGTGCCAGCAACCCCAGAAGGGGGAGGGGGAGGACTGAAGCTTTCTTT	CASNPRRGRGRTEAFF
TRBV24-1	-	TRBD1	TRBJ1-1	TGTGCCACCAGTGACACCAGACAGGGAGGAGTTGAAGCTTTCTTT	CATSDTRQGGVEAFF
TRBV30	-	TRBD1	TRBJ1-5	TGTGCCTGCAAAACTGGGACAGGGGGCTCTTTGAGCAATCAGCCCCAGCATTTT	CACKTGTGGSLSNQPQHF
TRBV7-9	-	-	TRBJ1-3	TGTGCCAGCAGCCAAGCGGGTGGAAACACCATATATTTT	CASSQAGGNTIYF
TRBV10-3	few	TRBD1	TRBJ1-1	TGTGCCATCAGTGACCGGACAGGGGATGAGAATGAAGCTTTCTTT	CAISDRTGDENEAFF
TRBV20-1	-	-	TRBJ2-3	TGCAGTGCTGCACGGCGGGATACGCAGTATTTT	CSAARRDTQYF
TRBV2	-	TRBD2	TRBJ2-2	TGTGCCAGCAGTGAGGCTAGCGGGTACGGGGAGCTGTTTTTT	CASSEASGYGELFF
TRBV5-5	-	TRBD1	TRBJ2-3	TGTGCCAGCAGCTTGGACGGACAGGGGGCAAATACGCAGTATTTT	CASSLDGQGANTQYF
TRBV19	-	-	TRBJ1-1	TGTGCCAGTAGTATACGGGGACATCCGAACACTGAAGCTTTCTTT	CASSIRGHPNTEAFF
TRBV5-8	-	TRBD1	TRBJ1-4	TGTGCCAGCAGTCTCGGACAGGCACTTAATGAAAAACTGTTTTTT	CASSLGQALNEKLFF
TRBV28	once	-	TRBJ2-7	TGTGCCACCCAGGGGAGACAGAGCAGCTCCTACGAGCAGTACTTC	CATQGRQSSSYEQYF
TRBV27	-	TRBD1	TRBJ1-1	TGTGCCAGCAGTCTAAAACCGGGACAGAGATTGAACACTGAAGCTTTCTTT	CASSLKPGQRLNTEAFF
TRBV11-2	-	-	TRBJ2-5	TGTGCCAGCAGCGCTTGGACGCCTAGCGTCGGAGAGACCCAGTACTTC	CASSAWTPSVGETQYF
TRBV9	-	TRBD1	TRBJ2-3	TGTGCCAGCAGCGACCGGGACAGGGTTGCAGATACGCAGTATTTT	CASSDRDRVADTQYF
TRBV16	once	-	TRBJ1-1	TGTGCCAGCAGCCAATCGCAGATGAACACTGAAGCTTTCTTT	CASSQSQMNTEAFF